These 18 T cell receptor beta chains came from one sample sequenced in a study of OX40 agonist ivuxolimab in advanced cancers. Some clones are missing from TCRdb's copy, which holds only in-frame ones; the method was immunoSEQ multiplex PCR. The sample includes under 15,000 clones, around 70% seen only once; the top ten take 39%. The specimen was CD4+ or CD8+ T cells sorted from blood, collected in a trial of the OX40 agonist ivuxolimab. The source is an adult with an advanced solid tumor such as melanoma, head and neck, liver or kidney cancer.

The chain employs TRBV6-1 and TRBJ2-3; 7 bases map to TRBD2. The CDR3 is 16 amino acids. In germline, CDR1 is MNHNS, CDR2 SASEGT. V trimming: 0 bases; J trimming: 4 bases; junction bases outside the gene matches: 7. For the CDR3, the DNA is TGTGCCAGCAGTGAAGCCACTGGCGGGAGTCCAGATACGCAGTATTTT. It yields the protein CASSEATGGSPDTQYF.

The chain employs TRBV27 and TRBJ1-3; D is undetermined. From germline, CDR1 is MNHEY and CDR2 SMNVEV (reference sequence). This CDR3 is 12 amino acids long. Trimming cost V 3 bases and J 4 bases, with 4 bases left between them. The CDR3 region is CASSFSGNTIYF. In DNA, the CDR3 is TGTGCCAGCAGTTTTTCAGGAAACACCATATATTTT.

This clone was counted between two and nine times. This chain links TRBV11-3 with TRBJ2-2; 8 bases align to TRBD2. Germline CDR1 reads SGHNT; CDR2 reads YENEEA. The CDR3 has 16 amino acids. J lost 7 bases, V lost 4 bases, and 11 bases had no gene match. The CDR3 here is CASSSLGAGGIGELFF. Here the CDR3 DNA reads TGTGCCAGCAGCTCCCTTGGCGCGGGAGGCATCGGGGAGCTGTTTTTT. The entire variable domain, with the rest obtained from reference TRBV11-3 and TRBJ2-2, is as follows: EAGVVQSPRYKIIEKKQPVAFWCNPISGHNTLYWYLQNLGQGPELLIRYENEEAVDDSQLPKDRFSAERLKGVDSTLKIQPAELGDSAVYLCASSSLGAGGIGELFFGEGSRLTVL.

The J gene is TRBJ1-6, the V gene TRBV7-2; no clear D gene. This CDR3 contains 14 residues. Deletions cut 2 bases from V and 7 bases from J, with 9 bases between. The V gene's germline CDR1 is SGHTA and CDR2 FQGNSA. For the CDR3, the DNA is TGTGCCAGCAGCTTAAATCCGGGGAATTCACCCCTCCACTTT. Its translation: CASSLNPGNSPLHF.

The V gene is TRBV30, the J gene TRBJ1-4, with D perhaps matching TRBD1 (5 bases). The CDR3 has 14 residues. Germline V gene lookup returns CDR1 GTSNPN and CDR2 SVGIG (reference sequence). Trimming removed 4 bases from V and 7 bases from J, with 16 bases in between. The CDR3 is CAWTWKGETEKLFF. In nucleotides, the CDR3 is TGTGCCTGGACATGGAAAGGGGAGACTGAAAAACTGTTTTTT.

The V and J genes are TRBV30 and TRBJ2-5, with D possibly called TRBD1 or TRBD2 (6 bases each). CDR3 length: 12 amino acids. Germline CDR1 reads GTSNPN; CDR2 reads SVGIG (reference sequence). The CDR3 loop is CASGLGGETQYF. The CDR3 DNA reads as TGTGCATCGGGGCTAGGGGGGGAGACCCAGTACTTC.

The chain combines TRBV14 with TRBJ2-7, with D possibly TRBD1 on 6 matching bases. The CDR3 length is 16 residues. Trimming removed 1 base at V and 4 bases at J, with 17 bases between. Germline V gene lookup returns CDR1 SGHDN and CDR2 FVKESK. The chain's CDR3 is CASSQGPDRFSYEQYF. The CDR3 bases are TGTGCCAGCAGCCAAGGGCCCGACAGGTTCTCTTACGAGCAGTACTTC.

Only a few counts were recorded for this clone. The chain carries TRBV9 and TRBJ2-2; unclear D gene. This CDR3 region has 12 residues. The germline V and J ends were trimmed by 4 bases and 6 bases, with 7 bases remaining between them. Germline V gene lookup returns CDR1 SGDLS and CDR2 YYNGEE. CDR3: CASSPHPGELFF. DNA of the CDR3: TGTGCCAGCAGCCCCCACCCCGGGGAGCTGTTTTTT.

The chain combines TRBV15 with TRBJ2-7; 7 bases align to TRBD1. Per germline, CDR1 LNHNV and CDR2 YYDKDF (reference sequence). With V trimmed by 1 base and J by 4 bases, 7 bases remained unmatched. The length of the CDR3 is 15 residues. CDR3 DNA: TGTGCCACCAGCAGAGGGAGACAGGGTCGGTACGAGCAGTACTTC. This encodes CATSRGRQGRYEQYF.

V usage is TRBV28 and J usage is TRBJ1-2; D unresolved. The CDR3 consists of 13 residues. The ends were cut back, 7 bases at V and 2 bases at J, with 11 bases in the middle. Germline CDR1 MDHEN, CDR2 SYDVKM. This CDR3 reads CASTRAANYGYTF. CDR3 in DNA: TGTGCCAGCACCCGAGCTGCGAACTATGGCTACACCTTC.

This rearrangement joins TRBV4-2 to TRBJ2-1, with unresolved D. The CDR3 covers 15 residues. CDR1 is LGHNA and CDR2 is YNFKEQ in the germline V gene. Trimming removed 3 bases at V and 8 bases at J, with 17 bases between. The CDR3 loop reads CASSHLSPRWDEQFF. CDR3 bases: TGTGCCAGCAGCCACCTTTCCCCCCGTTGGGATGAGCAGTTCTTC.

In this sample, this clone turned up many times. The chain carries TRBV6-1 and TRBJ2-1; tentative D call: TRBD1 (7 bases). CDR1 is MNHNS, CDR2 SASEGT, per germline. Trimming took 3 bases from V and 4 from J, leaving 13 bases between them. CDR3 length: 15 residues. Here the CDR3 DNA reads TGTGCCAGCAGTGATGAGGAGGGGGCGTACAATGAGCAGTTCTTC. It specifies CASSDEEGAYNEQFF.

The chain couples TRBV19 to TRBJ2-2; D possibly uses TRBD1 or TRBD2 (5 bases each). This CDR3 comprises 13 residues. The V end was cut by 3 bases, the J end by 6 bases, with 8 bases between. Germline CDR1 reads LNHDA; CDR2 reads SQIVND (reference sequence). CDR3 bases: TGTGCCAGTAGTATTGGGGGAGCCGGGGAGCTGTTTTTT. Encoded protein: CASSIGGAGELFF.

The V and J genes are TRBV25-1 and TRBJ1-2; D gene uncertain. V lost 4 bases to trimming and J lost 4 bases, with 10 bases between them. Germline V CDR1 and CDR2: MGHDK, SYGVNS. There are 13 residues in the CDR3. CDR3 nucleotide sequence: TGTGCCAGCAGTGGTTTACCCCTCTATGGCTACACCTTC. This codes for CASSGLPLYGYTF.

The chain joins TRBV25-1 to TRBJ1-4, with a possible D match to TRBD1 (5 bases). CDR1 MGHDK and CDR2 SYGVNS come from the germline V gene. Trimming removed 7 bases from V and 8 bases from J, with 20 bases in between. The CDR3 consists of 15 residues. The DNA of the CDR3 is TGTGCCAGCATGCCCCCCCCAGGGAACGGCGAAAAACTGTTTTTT. This sequence encodes CASMPPPGNGEKLFF.

This chain links TRBV6-1 with TRBJ1-4; possible D gene TRBD1, 5 bases. Trimming took off 11 bases at V and 8 bases at J, with 18 bases between the two ends. The germline CDR1 and CDR2 sequences are MNHNS and SASEGT. The CDR3 is 13 residues long. The DNA for the CDR3 is TGTGCCTCACGGTGGGGGAAGGAGGAAAAACTGTTTTTT. Translated, it gives CASRWGKEEKLFF.

V and J are TRBV18 and TRBJ2-3; D not resolved. The CDR3 runs 14 residues. V was shortened by 3 bases and J by 0 bases, with 7 bases between the two germline ends. Germline values: CDR1 KGHSH, CDR2 LQKENI. The CDR3 region is CASSPLTSTDTQYF. The CDR3 DNA reads as TGTGCCAGCTCACCTCTTACAAGCACAGATACGCAGTATTTT.

This clone was counted once. The chain combines TRBV6-4 with TRBJ2-3; 8 bases are shared with TRBD2. This CDR3 spans 15 amino acids. The germline V gene encodes CDR1 MRHNA and CDR2 SNTAGT. V was pared by 3 bases and J by 2 bases, with 4 bases of the junction left unmatched. The CDR3 region is CASSELSGITDTQYF. The DNA of the CDR3 is TGTGCCAGCAGTGAACTTAGCGGGATCACAGATACGCAGTATTTT.